The 8 T cell receptor beta chains reported below all come from one sample, sequenced in a study of T cells in Graves' hyperthyroidism and ophthalmopathy. Amplified regions were TCR beta CDR3 sequences from RNA transcripts. The TCR CDR3 first-round RT-PCR relied on the HTBI primer set. TCRdb reanalysed the multiplex PCR reads using MiXCR and keeps one entry per CDR3 protein. This table has about 560,000 distinct CDR3 sequences, approximately 15% appearing once. Sequencing was performed on blood. These receptor sequences come from a woman in her thirties or forties with Graves' hyperthyroidism.

This clonotype was picked up many times. The chain couples TRBV20-1 to TRBJ2-7; 8 nucleotides agree with TRBD2. Germline CDR1 reads DFQATT; CDR2 reads SNEGSKA (reference sequence). The CDR3 covers 12 residues. V gave up 6 bases and J gave up 3 bases; unmatched junction bases: 4. CDR3 in DNA: TGCAGTGCCCCGACTAGCGTCTACGAGCAGTACTTC. It is translated as CSAPTSVYEQYF.

The table lists this clonotype with many counts. Written as DNA, the CDR3 is TGCGCCAGCAGCATGGACTGGGGAAAAAATGAGCAGTTCTTC. Its translation is CASSMDWGKNEQFF. The gene calls are TRBV5-1 and TRBJ2-1, with D perhaps matching TRBD2 (5 bases). V dropped 4 bases and J dropped 7 bases, with 15 bases sitting between them. Germline V CDR1 and CDR2: SGHRS, YFSETQ. The CDR3 consists of 14 residues. Together with reference TRBV5-1 and TRBJ2-1, the CDR3 gives the full variable domain: KAGVTQTPRYLIKTRGQQVTLSCSPISGHRSVSWYQQTPGQGLQFLFEYFSETQRNKGNFPGRFSGRQFSNSRSEMNVSTLELGDSALYLCASSMDWGKNEQFFGPGTRLTVL.

This clonotype was seen ten or more times. The chain is built from TRBV7-3 and TRBJ2-1, with D possibly matching TRBD1 (6 bases). CDR3 length equals 14 residues. Trimming left V 3 bases short and J 5 bases short, with 11 bases between. Germline CDR1 and CDR2: SGHTA and FQGTGA. CDR3 sequence (DNA): TGTGCCAGCAGCTTGGCCAGGACAGACAATGAGCAGTTCTTC. It specifies CASSLARTDNEQFF.

V is TRBV19 and J is TRBJ2-1; 8 nucleotides agree with TRBD1. CDR3 size: 18 residues. Germline V CDR1 and CDR2: LNHDA, SQIVND (reference sequence). The ends lost 3 bases at V and 4 bases at J; junction bases unmatched: 14. CDR3: CASSIHPQGARGYNEQFF. As DNA, the CDR3 is TGTGCCAGTAGTATTCACCCCCAGGGGGCTAGGGGGTACAATGAGCAGTTCTTC.

This sequence joins TRBV20-1 and TRBJ1-2; TRBD1 might be the D (5 bases). CDR3 size: 15 residues. Trimming took off 5 bases at V and 0 bases at J, with 16 bases between the two ends. Germline V gene sequence: CDR1 DFQATT, CDR2 SNEGSKA (reference sequence). In DNA, the CDR3 is TGCAGTGCTCGCCCGCCGGGGGGGGCTAACTATGGCTACACCTTC. Encoded protein: CSARPPGGANYGYTF.

The V and J genes are TRBV7-2 and TRBJ2-5; TRBD1 might be the D (6 bases). Germline CDR1 and CDR2: SGHTA and FQGNSA. This CDR3 is built from 13 residues. V lost 5 bases to trimming and J lost 4 bases, with 11 bases between them. The CDR3 region has the DNA TGTGCCAGCAGCCGACAGGAACGAGAGACCCAGTACTTC. Protein: CASSRQERETQYF.

The chain combines TRBV6-1 with TRBJ1-1, with D uncertain. V was cut by 8 bases and J by 1 base, with 11 bases left in between. This CDR3 has 13 residues. CDR1 MNHNS and CDR2 SASEGT come from the germline V gene. The CDR3 is CASHPGGNTEAFF. CDR3 nucleotide sequence: TGTGCCAGCCACCCGGGCGGGAACACTGAAGCTTTCTTT.

This clonotype was counted ten times or more. This sequence joins TRBV2 and TRBJ1-3, with a weak D call TRBD1 (6 bases). Trimming left V 5 bases short and J 0 bases short, with 11 bases between. Germline lookup yields CDR1 SNHLY and CDR2 FYNNEI. The CDR3 is made up of 15 amino acids. The CDR3 DNA follows: TGTGCCAGCAGTAGCACAGGGAGCTCTGGAAACACCATATATTTT. Its protein is CASSSTGSSGNTIYF. The entire variable domain, with the rest obtained from reference TRBV2 and TRBJ1-3, is as follows: EPEVTQTPSHQVTQMGQEVILRCVPISNHLYFYWYRQILGQKVEFLVSFYNNEISEKSEIFDDQFSVERPDGSNFTLKIRSTKLEDSAMYFCASSSTGSSGNTIYFGEGSWLTVV.